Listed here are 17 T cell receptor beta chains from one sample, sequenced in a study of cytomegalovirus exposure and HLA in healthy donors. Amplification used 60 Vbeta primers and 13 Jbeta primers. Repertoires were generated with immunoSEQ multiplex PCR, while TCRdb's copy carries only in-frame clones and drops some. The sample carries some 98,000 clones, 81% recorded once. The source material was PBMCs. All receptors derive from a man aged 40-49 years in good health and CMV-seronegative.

The CDR3 nucleotides are TGCGCCAGCAGCCTCGTCGGGGGACTGAGCTCTGGGGCCAACGTCCTGACTTTC. Translating gives CASSLVGGLSSGANVLTF. The chain uses TRBV4-1 and TRBJ2-6; D is perhaps TRBD2 (6 bases). V was cut by 4 bases and J by 0 bases, with 16 bases left in between. Germline V gives CDR1 MGHRA, CDR2 YSYEKL. The CDR3 covers 18 residues.

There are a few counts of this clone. CDR3 coding DNA: TGTGCCAGCTTCGACAGCCCTAATGAAAAACTGTTTTTT. This translates into CASFDSPNEKLFF. The gene calls are TRBV2 and TRBJ1-4, with D possibly being TRBD1 (5 bases). The CDR3 length is 13 residues. V was shortened by 8 bases and J by 3 bases, with 10 bases between the two germline ends. The germline CDR1 and CDR2 sequences are SNHLY and FYNNEI.

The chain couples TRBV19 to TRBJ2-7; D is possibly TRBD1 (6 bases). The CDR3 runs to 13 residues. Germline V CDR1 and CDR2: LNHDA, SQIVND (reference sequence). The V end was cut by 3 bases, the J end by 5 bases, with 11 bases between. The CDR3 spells CASSIGTTNEQYF. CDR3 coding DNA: TGTGCCAGTAGTATCGGGACAACAAACGAGCAGTACTTC.

CDR3 bases: TGTGCCAGCAGTGAAACGACTAGCGGGGGAGATACGCAGTATTTT. Translation gives CASSETTSGGDTQYF. This rearrangement joins TRBV2 to TRBJ2-3; 12 nucleotides align to TRBD2. This CDR3 has 15 amino acids. Germline CDR1 is SNHLY and CDR2 is FYNNEI. Trimming took 2 bases from V and 5 from J; bases not matched to a gene: 2.

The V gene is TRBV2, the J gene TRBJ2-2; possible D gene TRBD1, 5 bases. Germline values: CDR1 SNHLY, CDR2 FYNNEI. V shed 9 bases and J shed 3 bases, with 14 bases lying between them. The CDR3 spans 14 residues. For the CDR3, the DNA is TGTGCCAGTCTAGATCACAGGTACACCGGGGAGCTGTTTTTT. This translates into CASLDHRYTGELFF.

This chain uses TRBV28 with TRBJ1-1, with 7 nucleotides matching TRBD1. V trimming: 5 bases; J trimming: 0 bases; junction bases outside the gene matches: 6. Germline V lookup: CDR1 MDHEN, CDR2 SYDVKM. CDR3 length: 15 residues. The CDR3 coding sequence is TGTGCCAGCAGTCCTTACAGGGGAGTGAACACTGAAGCTTTCTTT. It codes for CASSPYRGVNTEAFF.

CDR3 in DNA: TGTGCCAGCAGCTTGGGACAGGGGCGGGCCACCTTC. Translation gives CASSLGQGRATF. J is TRBJ1-2 and V is TRBV5-6, with 8 bases that match TRBD1. The junction had 5 bases not matched to a gene; V was cut back by 0 bases and J by 13 bases. Germline lookup yields CDR1 SGHDT and CDR2 YYEEEE. The CDR3 spans 12 residues.

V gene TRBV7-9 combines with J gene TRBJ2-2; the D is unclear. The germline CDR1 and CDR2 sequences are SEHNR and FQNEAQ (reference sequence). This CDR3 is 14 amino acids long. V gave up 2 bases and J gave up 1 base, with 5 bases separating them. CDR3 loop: CASSLTVNTGELFF. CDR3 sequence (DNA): TGTGCCAGCAGCTTAACAGTGAACACCGGGGAGCTGTTTTTT.

DNA for the CDR3: TGTGCCAGCAGTTCGGGACAGACCTACGAGCAGTACTTC. Protein: CASSSGQTYEQYF. V is TRBV6-5 and J is TRBJ2-7, with 7 positions matching TRBD1. The CDR3 length is 13 residues. V lost 4 bases, J lost 2 bases, and 2 bases stayed unmatched. CDR1 and CDR2 (germline): MNHEY, SVGAGI.

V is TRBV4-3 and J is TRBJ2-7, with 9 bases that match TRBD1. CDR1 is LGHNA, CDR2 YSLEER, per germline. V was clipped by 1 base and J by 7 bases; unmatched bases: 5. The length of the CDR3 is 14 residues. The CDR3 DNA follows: TGCGCCAGCAGCCAAGGACAGGGGGGGGAGGAGCAGTACTTC. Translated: CASSQGQGGEEQYF.

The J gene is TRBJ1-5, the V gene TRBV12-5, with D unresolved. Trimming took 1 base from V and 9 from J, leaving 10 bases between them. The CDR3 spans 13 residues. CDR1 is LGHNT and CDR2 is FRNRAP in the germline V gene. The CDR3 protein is CASGLDSNVPQHF. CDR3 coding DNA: TGTGCTAGTGGTTTGGACAGCAATGTGCCCCAGCATTTT.

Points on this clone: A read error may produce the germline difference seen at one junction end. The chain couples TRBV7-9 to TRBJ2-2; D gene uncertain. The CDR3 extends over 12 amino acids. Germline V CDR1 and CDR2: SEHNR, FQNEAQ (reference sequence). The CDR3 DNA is TGTTCCAGCAGCTCCCTAGGAGGGGAGCTGTTTTTT. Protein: CSSSSLGGELFF. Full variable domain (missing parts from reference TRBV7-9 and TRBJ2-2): DTGVSQNPRHKITKRGQNVTFRCDPISEHNRLYWYRQTLGQGPEFLTYFQNEAQLEKSRLLSDRFSAERPKGSFSTLEIQRTEQGDSAMYLCSSSSLGGELFFGEGSRLTVL.

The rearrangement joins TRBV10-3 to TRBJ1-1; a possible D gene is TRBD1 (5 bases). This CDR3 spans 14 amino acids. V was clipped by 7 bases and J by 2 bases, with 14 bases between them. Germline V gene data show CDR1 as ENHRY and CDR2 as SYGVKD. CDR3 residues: CAIKPTVTNTEAFF. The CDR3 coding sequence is TGTGCCATCAAGCCGACAGTGACAAACACTGAAGCTTTCTTT.

CDR3 loop: CASSLETSLATIYGYTF. CDR3 DNA: TGTGCCAGCAGCTTGGAGACCTCCCTGGCAACCATCTATGGCTACACCTTC. This chain links TRBV7-9 with TRBJ1-2; no clear D gene. Germline V gives CDR1 SEHNR, CDR2 FQNEAQ (reference sequence). This CDR3 region has 17 residues. V was shortened by 3 bases and J by 4 bases, with 21 bases between the two germline ends.

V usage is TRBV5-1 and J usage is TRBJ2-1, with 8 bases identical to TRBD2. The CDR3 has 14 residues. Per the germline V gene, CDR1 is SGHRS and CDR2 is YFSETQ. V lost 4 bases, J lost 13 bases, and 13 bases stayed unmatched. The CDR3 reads CASSPGGMGSEQFF. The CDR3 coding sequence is TGCGCCAGCAGCCCGGGGGGGATGGGGAGCGAACAGTTCTTC. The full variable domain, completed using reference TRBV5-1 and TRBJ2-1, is KAGVTQTPRYLIKTRGQQVTLSCSPISGHRSVSWYQQTPGQGLQFLFEYFSETQRNKGNFPGRFSGRQFSNSRSEMNVSTLELGDSALYLCASSPGGMGSEQFFGPGTRLTVL.

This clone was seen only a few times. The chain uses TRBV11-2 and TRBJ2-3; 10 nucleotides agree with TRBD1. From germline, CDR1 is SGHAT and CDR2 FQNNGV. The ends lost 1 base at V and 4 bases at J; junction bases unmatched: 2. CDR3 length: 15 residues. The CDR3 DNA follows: TGTGCCAGCAGCTTAGGGGACAGGGGATCAGATACGCAGTATTTT. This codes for CASSLGDRGSDTQYF.

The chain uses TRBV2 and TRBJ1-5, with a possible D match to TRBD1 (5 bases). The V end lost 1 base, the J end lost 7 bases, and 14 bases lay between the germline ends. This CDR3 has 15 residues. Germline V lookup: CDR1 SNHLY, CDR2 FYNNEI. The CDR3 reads CASSEGEGSRQPQHF. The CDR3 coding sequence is TGTGCCAGCAGTGAAGGGGAGGGGTCTCGACAGCCCCAGCATTTT. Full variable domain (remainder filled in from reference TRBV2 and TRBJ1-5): EPEVTQTPSHQVTQMGQEVILRCVPISNHLYFYWYRQILGQKVEFLVSFYNNEISEKSEIFDDQFSVERPDGSNFTLKIRSTKLEDSAMYFCASSEGEGSRQPQHFGDGTRLSIL.